A selection of T cell receptor beta chains follows, all from one sample in a study of blood T cell repertoires in COVID-19. Assay: immunoSEQ multiplex PCR; the TCRdb copy retains only in-frame clones and omits some. The sample includes about 65,000 clones, approximately 80% seen only once; the top ten take about 15%. The specimen was peripheral blood. Receptors originate from a man older than 75 with acute or convalescent COVID-19. CDR3s include the opening cysteine and the closing phenylalanine or tryptophan. A D gene is named only where the DNA matches it firmly. Some rows have no size entry. The others give once, few or many, or a class for an expanded clone.

d_call | clone_size | j_call | v_call | cdr3_aa | cdr3_nt
NA | NA | TRBJ2-4 | TRBV19 | CASSDRPLAKNIQYF | TGTGCCAGTAGTGACAGGCCCCTAGCCAAAAACATTCAGTACTTC
TRBD1 | NA | TRBJ1-6 | TRBV5-5 | CASSPLAGQGSPLHF | TGTGCCAGCAGCCCCTTGGCGGGACAGGGCTCACCCCTCCACTTT
TRBD1 | NA | TRBJ2-2 | TRBV4-1 | CASSPKTGGIGGELFF | TGCGCCAGCAGCCCAAAGACAGGGGGGATAGGCGGGGAGCTGTTTTTT
NA | NA | TRBJ2-5 | TRBV4-2 | CASSQDQKGRAETQYF | TGTGCCAGCAGCCAAGATCAGAAGGGCAGGGCGGAGACCCAGTACTTC
TRBD1 | NA | TRBJ2-2 | TRBV11-2 | CASSLVQGPLELFF | TGTGCCAGCAGCTTAGTACAGGGGCCGTTGGAGCTGTTTTTT
TRBD2 | NA | TRBJ2-1 | TRBV29-1 | CSVGGLAGRGNEQFF | TGCAGCGTTGGGGGACTAGCGGGGCGGGGAAATGAGCAGTTCTTC
NA | NA | TRBJ2-7 | TRBV3-1/TRBV3-2 | CASSPRDPTYEQYF | TGTGCCAGCAGCCCCCGGGATCCTACCTACGAGCAGTACTTC
NA | NA | TRBJ1-6 | TRBV7-3 | CASSLDSVGGSPLHF | TGTGCCAGCAGCTTAGACTCCGTAGGGGGTTCACCCCTCCACTTT
NA | once | TRBJ1-3 | TRBV11-2 | CASTPQGRSGNTIYF | TGTGCCAGCACCCCACAGGGTCGCTCTGGAAACACCATATATTTT
TRBD1 | NA | TRBJ1-5 | TRBV5-8 | CASSLGQGANQPQHF | TGTGCCAGCAGCCTGGGACAGGGCGCTAATCAGCCCCAGCATTTT
TRBD1 | NA | TRBJ1-4 | TRBV7-9 | CASSEGQGNEKLFF | TGTGCCAGCAGTGAAGGACAGGGTAATGAAAAACTGTTTTTT
TRBD1 | NA | TRBJ2-4 | TRBV18 | CASSPGQRQRIQYF | TGTGCCAGCTCACCGGGACAGAGGCAAAGGATTCAGTACTTC
TRBD1 | NA | TRBJ1-6 | TRBV12-5 | CASSRGPANSPLHF | TGTGCTAGTAGCAGGGGGCCCGCCAATTCACCCCTCCACTTT
NA | NA | TRBJ1-3 | TRBV11-3 | CASSLVGGAGNTIYF | TGTGCCAGCAGCTTAGTCGGAGGGGCTGGAAACACCATATATTTT
NA | NA | TRBJ2-1 | TRBV7-9 | CASSLPLQGNEQFF | TGTGCCAGCAGCTTACCTCTACAGGGAAATGAGCAGTTCTTC
TRBD1 | NA | TRBJ2-5 | TRBV20-1 | CSASFGQGATETQYF | TGCAGTGCTAGTTTTGGACAGGGGGCGACGGAGACCCAGTACTTC
NA | NA | TRBJ1-2 | TRBV25-1 | CASSATTGWFGYTF | TGTGCCAGCAGTGCCACCACAGGGTGGTTTGGCTACACCTTC
NA | NA | TRBJ1-2 | TRBV5-1 | CASSLEAGAGYGYTF | TGCGCCAGCAGCTTGGAGGCAGGGGCAGGGTATGGCTACACCTTC
TRBD1 | NA | TRBJ1-1 | TRBV7-8 | CASRRDRNTEAFF | TGTGCCAGCAGACGGGACAGAAACACTGAAGCTTTCTTT
NA | NA | TRBJ2-6 | TRBV6-1 | CASSVSGHLSSGANVLTF | TGTGCCAGCAGTGTGTCTGGACACCTTAGCTCTGGGGCCAACGTCCTGACTTTC
NA | NA | TRBJ2-5 | TRBV7-6 | CASSFRTGSETQYF | TGTGCCAGCAGCTTCCGCACGGGGTCCGAGACCCAGTACTTC
NA | NA | TRBJ1-3 | TRBV3-1/TRBV3-2 | CASSQLSRSSGNTIYF | TGTGCCAGCAGCCAATTGAGCCGAAGCTCTGGAAACACCATATATTTT
TRBD1 | NA | TRBJ1-4 | TRBV19 | CASLSPGQNEKLFF | TGTGCCAGCCTTTCCCCGGGACAGAATGAAAAACTGTTTTTT
NA | NA | TRBJ1-5 | TRBV4-1 | CASSQDPVGVHQPQHF | TGCGCCAGCAGCCAAGATCCGGTCGGGGTCCATCAGCCCCAGCATTTT
NA | NA | TRBJ2-7 | TRBV11-3 | CASSPQRTTYEQYF | TGTGCCAGCAGCCCGCAGAGGACTACATACGAGCAGTACTTC
NA | NA | TRBJ1-1 | TRBV29-1 | CSAEPGKGAFF | TGCAGCGCCGAACCAGGGAAGGGAGCTTTCTTT
TRBD2 | NA | TRBJ2-5 | TRBV7-8 | CASSRDYQETQYF | TGTGCCAGCAGCCGGGACTATCAAGAGACCCAGTACTTC
TRBD1 | NA | TRBJ1-1 | TRBV5-1 | CASRFGDRGNTEAFF | TGCGCCAGTAGGTTCGGAGACAGGGGAAATACTGAAGCTTTCTTT
TRBD1 | NA | TRBJ2-7 | TRBV19 | CASSPRQGRDEQYF | TGTGCCAGTAGTCCAAGACAGGGGCGGGACGAGCAGTACTTC
TRBD1 | NA | TRBJ2-7 | TRBV2 | CASSDGTGAPSYEQYF | TGTGCCAGCAGTGACGGGACAGGGGCACCCTCCTACGAGCAGTACTTC
NA | NA | TRBJ2-1 | TRBV6-5 | CASGVVESSYNEQFF | TGTGCCAGCGGAGTAGTCGAAAGCTCCTACAATGAGCAGTTCTTC
TRBD1 | NA | TRBJ1-4 | TRBV15 | CATSRESTGGWEKLFF | TGTGCCACCAGCAGAGAGTCAACAGGGGGATGGGAAAAACTGTTTTTT
NA | NA | TRBJ1-2 | TRBV19 | CASSIAHSGYGYTF | TGTGCCAGTAGTATAGCACACAGCGGCTATGGCTACACCTTC
NA | NA | TRBJ1-2 | TRBV3-1/TRBV3-2 | CASSPTGIYGYTF | TGTGCCAGCAGCCCAACAGGGATATATGGCTACACCTTC
NA | once | TRBJ2-1 | TRBV5-1 | CASSGGMGYNEQFF | TGCGCCAGCAGCGGAGGTATGGGGTACAATGAGCAGTTCTTC
NA | NA | TRBJ1-5 | TRBV2 | CASSDLEYLHQPQHF | TGTGCCAGCAGTGACCTAGAGTACCTCCATCAGCCCCAGCATTTT
TRBD1 | once | TRBJ1-6 | TRBV5-1 | CASSLGDRGRSPLHF | TGCGCCAGCAGCCTGGGGGACAGGGGAAGGTCACCCCTCCACTTT
NA | NA | TRBJ2-2 | TRBV11-3 | CAGGAENTGELFF | TGTGCCGGGGGGGCAGAGAACACCGGGGAGCTGTTTTTT
TRBD2 | NA | TRBJ2-3 | TRBV5-4 | CASSAGLAGGNTDTQYF | TGTGCCAGCAGCGCCGGACTAGCGGGGGGCAATACAGATACGCAGTATTTT
TRBD1 | NA | TRBJ1-1 | TRBV27 | CASSLVRGRSRAFF | TGTGCCAGCAGTTTAGTCAGGGGGAGGTCACGGGCTTTCTTT
TRBD2 | NA | TRBJ2-1 | TRBV11-1 | CASGNGGAMEDEQFF | TGTGCCAGCGGTAACGGGGGGGCCATGGAGGATGAGCAGTTCTTC
NA | NA | TRBJ2-1 | TRBV7-3 | CASSFAGGYNEQFF | TGTGCCAGCAGCTTCGCCGGGGGATACAATGAGCAGTTCTTC
TRBD2 | NA | TRBJ2-5 | TRBV3-1/TRBV3-2 | CASSQDVGGAGTQYF | TGTGCCAGCAGCCAAGATGTCGGGGGGGCAGGGACCCAGTACTTC
TRBD1 | few | TRBJ2-7 | TRBV5-4 | CASSPLQGMYEQYF | TGTGCCAGCAGCCCCTTACAGGGGATGTACGAGCAGTACTTC